Reported below is one TCR beta chain. Deletions cut 2 bases from V and 0 bases from J, with 5 bases between. In germline, CDR1 is SQVTM, CDR2 ANQGSEA. CDR3 size: 13 residues. The data were obtained in a study of blood T cell repertoires in COVID-19. Across the whole study: Samples came from the United States, Italy and Spain, spanning acute and convalescent COVID-19. T cells, B-cell-depleted T cells, or PBMCs provided the cDNA or gDNA that served as material.

In the original processing: The authors estimated nucleated cell counts from reference gene primer amplification. The method was immunoSEQ multiplex PCR; TCRdb's version includes in-frame clones alone and lacks a portion of them. Clonal size and the V and J genes are those of that table, whereas D and trimming came from the DNA. The sample shows about 14,000 clones, around 89% of them seen only once. Material: peripheral blood. The V gene is TRBV29-1, the J gene TRBJ1-3, with D hard to call. The origin of this receptor is a man aged 45-65 years with active COVID-19. Written as DNA, the CDR3 is TGCAGCGTTGAAAATCACTCTGGAAACACCATATATTTT. Encoded protein: CSVENHSGNTIYF. The variable domain in full, with the rest retrieved from reference TRBV29-1 and TRBJ1-3, is SAVISQKPSRDICQRGTSLTIQCQVDSQVTMMFWYRQQPGQSLTLIATANQGSEATYESGFVIDKFPISRPNLTFSTLTVSNMSPEDSSIYLCSVENHSGNTIYFGEGSWLTVV.